This T cell receptor beta chain was sequenced in a study of T cells in localized non-small cell lung cancer. Profiling relied on immunoSEQ multiplex PCR, and the TCRdb table lists in-frame clones only, not all of them. The sample has about 30,000 clones; around 94% are singletons. The sample in question was peripheral blood, obtained before any cancer treatment. The receptor was derived from a woman between 35 and 75 years old with stage I lung adenocarcinoma.

CDR3 sequence: CSVSGQGLGYGYTF. The CDR3 DNA reads TGCAGCGTTTCGGGACAGGGTTTGGGCTATGGCTACACCTTC. The V gene is TRBV29-1, the J gene TRBJ1-2, with 9 bases lining up with TRBD1. Germline assignment: CDR1 SQVTM and CDR2 ANQGSEA. V lost 5 bases, J lost 4 bases, and 8 bases stayed unmatched. The CDR3 is 14 amino acids.